Below are 26 T cell receptor beta chains sequenced from a single sample in a study of T cells in Graves' hyperthyroidism and ophthalmopathy. Authors of the study amplified TCR beta CDR3 regions from RNA transcripts. The HTBI set primed first-round TCR CDR3 RT-PCR. TCRdb fed the multiplex PCR reads into MiXCR, producing one record per CDR3 protein. The top ten hold around 15% of the sample, which has approximately 710,000 distinct CDR3 sequences, roughly 17% seen once. The sequenced sample was blood. The source is a man between 45 and 60 years old with Graves' hyperthyroidism.

The rearrangement uses TRBV28 and TRBJ1-2, with D possibly matching TRBD1 (6 bases). The CDR3 consists of 13 residues. Per the germline V gene, CDR1 is MDHEN and CDR2 is SYDVKM. Trimming shortened V by 6 bases and J by 5 bases, and 13 bases separated the two germline ends. The CDR3 DNA reads as TGTGCCAGCAGCCTCCGGACAGCTTATGGCTACACCTTC. It codes for CASSLRTAYGYTF.

This clonotype was counted ten times or more. The chain combines TRBV28 with TRBJ2-7, with 10 bases matching TRBD1. V shed 4 bases and J 4 bases; nucleotides not matched to a gene: 10. Germline V gene data show CDR1 as MDHEN and CDR2 as SYDVKM. The CDR3 covers 16 residues. CDR3 nucleotides: TGTGCCAGCAGTTCCTCCGGGACAGGGGTTTTATACGAGCAGTACTTC. Translating it yields CASSSSGTGVLYEQYF.

This clonotype was found many times. V gene TRBV10-3 combines with J gene TRBJ2-7; 9 bases are shared with TRBD2. The CDR3 totals 16 residues. Germline V lookup: CDR1 ENHRY, CDR2 SYGVKD. Germline trimming cut 5 bases from V and 6 bases from J; bases unmatched to any gene: 14. This chain's CDR3 is CAISREGGSGRSEQYF. The CDR3 bases are TGTGCCATCAGTCGGGAGGGTGGTAGCGGGAGATCCGAGCAGTACTTC.

In this sample, this clonotype turned up a few times. J is TRBJ1-6 and V is TRBV10-1; D gene unclear. The CDR3 contains 13 residues. V was cut by 5 bases and J by 6 bases, with 8 bases left in between. Germline V CDR1 and CDR2: WNHNN, SYGVQD (reference sequence). CDR3 in amino acids: CASSSWTNSPLHF. The CDR3 DNA follows: TGCGCCAGCAGTTCGTGGACTAATTCACCCCTCCACTTT.

The J gene is TRBJ1-5, the V gene TRBV10-3; D call uncertain. The V and J ends lost 4 bases and 0 bases respectively, with 10 bases between them. The CDR3 totals 15 residues. Germline lookup yields CDR1 ENHRY and CDR2 SYGVKD. The CDR3 protein is CAISGTSVSNQPQHF. CDR3 DNA sequence: TGTGCCATCAGTGGAACTTCTGTTAGCAATCAGCCCCAGCATTTT.

This clonotype has ten or more counts. V is TRBV7-9 and J is TRBJ1-1; D is perhaps TRBD1 (6 bases). Germline assignment: CDR1 SEHNR and CDR2 FQNEAQ (reference sequence). V dropped 5 bases and J dropped 3 bases, with 16 bases sitting between them. The CDR3 loop spans 15 amino acids. Here the CDR3 reads CASSKQTGGDTEAFF. DNA of the CDR3: TGTGCCAGCAGCAAACAGACAGGAGGGGACACTGAAGCTTTCTTT.

This clonotype was recorded at least ten times. This rearrangement joins TRBV7-2 to TRBJ2-3; D ambiguous. Deletions cut 5 bases from V and 3 bases from J, with 12 bases between. Germline V gene lookup returns CDR1 SGHTA and CDR2 FQGNSA. The CDR3 contains 14 residues. The CDR3 spells CASSPQLGTDTQYF. The CDR3 DNA reads TGTGCCAGCAGCCCCCAGCTCGGTACAGATACGCAGTATTTT.

This clonotype turned up a few times. V usage is TRBV19 and J usage is TRBJ1-4, with TRBD1 identical over 7 bases. The ends lost 3 bases at V and 8 bases at J; junction bases unmatched: 9. The CDR3 is 15 residues long. Germline CDR1 and CDR2: LNHDA and SQIVND (reference sequence). CDR3 DNA: TGTGCCAGTAGTATCGGACAGGTTCGAGGGGAAAAACTGTTTTTT. This translates into CASSIGQVRGEKLFF.

In this sample, this clonotype turned up a few times. The chain carries TRBV20-1 and TRBJ2-1; D ambiguous. Trimming took off 2 bases at V and 0 bases at J, with 11 bases between the two ends. Germline CDR1 is DFQATT and CDR2 is SNEGSKA (reference sequence). The CDR3 consists of 15 residues. CDR3 sequence: CSARFIHSSYNEQFF. Here the CDR3 DNA reads TGCAGTGCTAGATTCATTCATAGCTCCTACAATGAGCAGTTCTTC.

This clonotype occurred many times. V and J are TRBV10-3 and TRBJ2-1; 9 bases agree with TRBD2. Germline-derived CDR1 and CDR2 are ENHRY and SYGVKD. The CDR3 has 16 amino acids. Trimming at V came to 10 bases and at J to 4 bases, leaving 14 bases not matched to a gene. The CDR3 nucleotides are TGTGCCACCGCCGAAAGGGCTAGCGGGGTTTACAATGAGCAGTTCTTC. It translates to CATAERASGVYNEQFF.

This clonotype showed up many times. The V and J genes are TRBV18 and TRBJ1-2; no reliable D call. V shed 0 bases and J shed 2 bases, with 10 bases lying between them. CDR3 length: 15 amino acids. CDR1 is KGHSH, CDR2 LQKENI, per germline. CDR3 in amino acids: CASSPPNSGNYGYTF. The CDR3 DNA follows: TGTGCCAGCTCACCACCGAATTCCGGGAACTATGGCTACACCTTC.

This clonotype occurred a few times. The chain links TRBV9 to TRBJ2-2; no clear D gene. The V and J ends lost 0 bases and 4 bases respectively, with 10 bases between them. Germline values: CDR1 SGDLS, CDR2 YYNGEE. The CDR3 is made up of 15 amino acids. CDR3 coding DNA: TGTGCCAGCAGCGTAGAGGTTAGAGTCACCGGGGAGCTGTTTTTT. Its protein product is CASSVEVRVTGELFF.

The J gene is TRBJ2-3, the V gene TRBV10-3; a weak D match, TRBD2 (5 bases). This CDR3 contains 15 residues. Germline V gene data show CDR1 as ENHRY and CDR2 as SYGVKD. V lost 2 bases, J lost 0 bases, and 9 bases lay in between. The CDR3 reads CAISEHTGSTDTQYF. The CDR3 nucleotides read TGTGCCATCAGTGAGCACACGGGAAGCACAGATACGCAGTATTTT.

This clonotype was found many times. The chain couples TRBV4-1 to TRBJ2-4; 8 nucleotides match TRBD1. CDR3 length: 17 residues. V was pared by 2 bases and J by 2 bases, with 8 bases of the junction left unmatched. CDR1 is MGHRA, CDR2 YSYEKL, per germline. This CDR3 is CASSQPGQGRSKNIQYF. Written as DNA, the CDR3 is TGCGCCAGCAGCCAACCTGGACAGGGCAGGTCCAAAAACATTCAGTACTTC.

This clonotype was detected many times. The V gene is TRBV28, the J gene TRBJ1-2; D gene uncertain. The germline V gene has CDR1 MDHEN and CDR2 SYDVKM. CDR3 length equals 14 residues. Trimming took off 4 bases at V and 2 bases at J, with 11 bases between the two ends. This CDR3 is CASSSGVMNYGYTF. For the CDR3, the DNA is TGTGCCAGCAGTTCGGGAGTGATGAACTATGGCTACACCTTC.

The chain has TRBV29-1 and TRBJ2-3, with TRBD2 matching 7 bases. The CDR3 runs 14 residues. The V gene's germline CDR1 is SQVTM and CDR2 ANQGSEA. Unmatched junction bases numbered 5, after V lost 5 bases and J lost 0 bases. This chain's CDR3 is CSVLPSGSTDTQYF. CDR3 DNA sequence: TGCAGCGTTCTCCCTAGCGGTAGCACAGATACGCAGTATTTT.

The V gene is TRBV12-3 or TRBV12-4, the J gene TRBJ2-3, with a tentative D call TRBD2 (6 bases). Between the trimmed V and J ends, which lost 6 bases and 2 bases, there was a span of 24 bases. CDR3 length: 18 amino acids. The CDR3 DNA is TGTGCCAGCAGACGACAGTTAACCGGCGGGGAGGACACAGATACGCAGTATTTT. Translation gives CASRRQLTGGEDTDTQYF.

This clonotype was observed many times. Since a much larger clone is just one base distant, this may be a read error. The chain is built from TRBV9 and TRBJ2-3, with TRBD2 matching 7 bases. From germline, CDR1 is SGDLS and CDR2 YYNGEE. The CDR3 covers 14 residues. Unmatched junction bases numbered 0, after V lost 2 bases and J lost 0 bases. The CDR3 loop is CASSVSGSTDTQYF. Written as DNA, the CDR3 is TGTGCCAGCAGCGTTAGCGGGAGCACAGATACGCAGTATTTT.

At least ten counts were recorded for this clonotype. The rearrangement links TRBV7-9 to TRBJ2-5, with 8 bases lining up with TRBD1. There are 13 residues in the CDR3. Trimming cost V 5 bases and J 4 bases; bases outside gene matches: 3. Germline lookup yields CDR1 SEHNR and CDR2 FQNEAQ (reference sequence). CDR3 DNA sequence: TGTGCCAGCAGCCCGACAGGGGCAGAGACCCAGTACTTC. Its translation is CASSPTGAETQYF.

The chain uses TRBV5-4 and TRBJ2-5, with D hard to call. The germline V gene has CDR1 SGHNT and CDR2 YYREEE (reference sequence). With 3 bases removed from V and 3 bases from J, the gap between germline ends came to 18 bases. CDR3 length: 16 amino acids. DNA of the CDR3: TGTGCCAGCAGCTCCCCCCCCGACAAAGGAGAAGAGACCCAGTACTTC. Translated, it gives CASSSPPDKGEETQYF.

This clonotype was counted between two and nine times. The chain combines TRBV6-2 or TRBV6-3 with TRBJ2-7; D is perhaps TRBD2 (6 bases). Trimming removed 5 bases at V and 0 bases at J, with 11 bases between. From germline, CDR1 is MNHEY and CDR2 SVGEGT. There are 14 residues in the CDR3. The CDR3 reads CASSTGDLSYEQYF. The DNA of the CDR3 is TGTGCCAGCAGTACGGGAGATCTCTCCTACGAGCAGTACTTC.

The chain combines TRBV5-1 with TRBJ1-1, with TRBD1 as a possible D gene (6 bases). The CDR3 is made up of 15 amino acids. V lost 0 bases to trimming and J lost 4 bases, with 13 bases between them. Germline assignment: CDR1 SGHRS and CDR2 YFSETQ. The CDR3 DNA reads as TGCGCCAGCAGCTTGGCCACAGGGAGAGGCACTGAAGCTTTCTTT. Translation gives CASSLATGRGTEAFF.

The CDR3 bases are TGTGCCAGCAGCCGCCTGACAGGGGGCGAGACTGAAGCTTTCTTT. Translation: CASSRLTGGETEAFF. The rearrangement links TRBV3-1 to TRBJ1-1; 10 bases line up with TRBD1. The trim removed 4 bases at V and 5 bases at J, leaving 7 bases unmatched. This CDR3 is built from 15 residues. Germline-derived CDR1 and CDR2 are LGHDT and YNNKEL (reference sequence). The whole variable domain, remainder taken from reference TRBV3-1 and TRBJ1-1, is DTAVSQTPKYLVTQMGNDKSIKCEQNLGHDTMYWYKQDSKKFLKIMFSYNNKELIINETVPNRFSPKSPDKAHLNLHINSLELGDSAVYFCASSRLTGGETEAFFGQGTRLTVV.

V is TRBV7-2 and J is TRBJ2-2, with 7 bases that match TRBD2. The V gene end was trimmed by 7 bases and the J gene end by 5 bases; junction bases not matched to a gene: 10. There are 15 residues in the CDR3. CDR1 and CDR2 (germline): SGHTA, FQGNSA. The CDR3 nucleotides read TGTGCCAGCACCCAGTGGGCTAGCGGTACCGGGGAGCTGTTTTTT. It translates to CASTQWASGTGELFF.

This clonotype was detected only a few times. This chain connects TRBV19 to TRBJ1-4; possibly TRBD1 for D (6 bases). The V and J ends lost 6 bases and 1 base respectively, with 12 bases between them. Germline values: CDR1 LNHDA, CDR2 SQIVND (reference sequence). This CDR3 comprises 15 residues. CDR3 loop: CASRPHRETNEKLFF. The CDR3 coding sequence is TGTGCCAGTAGGCCACACAGGGAAACTAATGAAAAACTGTTTTTT.

This clonotype was seen only a few times. This may stem from a read error, because a much larger clone lies one nucleotide away. This chain links TRBV27 with TRBJ2-1; 8 bases line up with TRBD1. The CDR3 length is 15 residues. Trimming removed 5 bases from V and 4 bases from J; junction bases left unmatched: 7. CDR1 and CDR2 (germline): MNHEY, SMNVEV (reference sequence). The CDR3, as DNA: TGTGCCAGCAGTGATCCGGGACAGGCATACAATGAGCAGTTCTTC. Translation: CASSDPGQAYNEQFF.